This T cell receptor beta chain was recovered during a study of blood T cells in healthy people across ages. This clonotype was recorded many times. Its specificity is unknown. The study's findings and limits: Versus aged donors, long-lived donors had higher diversity and more naive CD4+ cells. Lack of knowledge of donor CMV status possibly confounded expanded clonotype changes.

Peripheral blood was drawn, around 9.4 milliliters per donor. Germline CDR1 and CDR2: MDHEN and SYDVKM. There are 16 residues in the CDR3. Losses at the gene ends were 6 bases for V and 0 bases for J; bases not matched to a gene: 5. Then a second PCR, running about 6 to 11 cycles, was carried out with a sample-barcoded 5' primer and a J-beta primer mix. Every cDNA molecule bore a tag from a template-switch adaptor containing 12 random nucleotides. TCRdb reprocessed the 5' RACE reads via MiXCR and lists one record per CDR3 protein. This table holds 1.5 million to 2 million distinct CDR3 sequences, roughly 30% found once.

The TCR originated in a woman aged 25 to 39 in good health. The chain links TRBV28 to TRBJ2-6, with TRBD1 matching 7 bases. Source material: blood. Here the CDR3 DNA reads TGTGCCAGCAGCTTAGGGACAGTCTCTGGGGCCAACGTCCTGACTTTC. Translating it yields CASSLGTVSGANVLTF.